Described below is a single T cell receptor beta chain sequence and its context. Its specificity is not known. The data were taken from a study of B cell selection in AIRE deficiency. General study results and limits: About 31% of healthy-donor shared Treg TCRbeta sequences appeared in patient Tconv cells.

The repertoire was sequenced with immunoSEQ multiplex PCR; TCRdb's copy has only in-frame clones and lacks some. The sample contains about 26,000 clones, roughly 90% of which appear only once. V shed 6 bases and J shed 6 bases, with 17 bases lying between them. CDR1 is SNHLY and CDR2 is FYNNEI in the germline V gene. There are 15 residues in the CDR3. Regulatory T cells were sorted as CD4+CD25hiCD127low/negative. The chain has TRBV2 and TRBJ2-2; D not certain. This sequence was found in a human donor in good health. The sequencing input was CD4+CD25+ Tregs sorted from PBMCs. In DNA form, the CDR3 reads TGTGCCAGCAGCCCCCGGCTCTCGGCGGCCGGGGAGCTGTTTTTT. This codes for CASSPRLSAAGELFF.